The 26 T cell receptor beta chains below were found in one sample sequenced in a study of blood T cell repertoires in COVID-19. Here immunoSEQ multiplex PCR was the method, and the copy in TCRdb shows in-frame clones only, minus some. The table has about 220,000 clones, 85% to 90% seen once. Source material: PBMCs or T cells enriched from blood (not recorded which). These receptors were taken from a woman aged 45 to 65 with acute COVID-19.

This clone was detected only once. This sequence joins TRBV23-1 and TRBJ2-5, with a weak D call TRBD2 (5 bases). TRBV23-1 is an ORF, and what it does is uncertain. Trimming removed 7 bases at V and 7 bases at J, with 19 bases between. The CDR3 contains 14 residues. In DNA form, the CDR3 reads TGCGCCAGCATCGTAGTTGCCGGCCGGGGGACCCAGTACTTC. Residues: CASIVVAGRGTQYF.

This clone was observed a single time. The chain employs TRBV6-2 or TRBV6-3 and TRBJ2-7; TRBD2 aligns across 12 bases. Per the germline V gene, CDR1 is MNHEY and CDR2 is SVGEGT. Trimming removed 2 bases from V and 2 bases from J; junction bases left unmatched: 7. The CDR3 loop spans 17 amino acids. The CDR3 spells CASSYPRTSGDAYEQYF. The DNA for the CDR3 is TGTGCCAGCAGTTACCCTAGGACTAGCGGGGATGCCTACGAGCAGTACTTC.

The rearrangement links TRBV28 to TRBJ2-5; TRBD1 agrees at 7 bases. CDR1 is MDHEN and CDR2 is SYDVKM in the germline V gene. The CDR3 consists of 15 residues. Trimming at V came to 2 bases and at J to 2 bases, leaving 5 bases not matched to a gene. The CDR3 DNA reads TGTGCCAGCAGTTTACTGGACAGGCCACAAGAGACCCAGTACTTC. Protein: CASSLLDRPQETQYF.

The V and J genes are TRBV7-3 and TRBJ2-7; TRBD2 matches at 11 bases. V was clipped by 2 bases and J by 5 bases; unmatched bases: 8. Germline loops: CDR1 SGHTA, CDR2 FQGTGA. The CDR3 loop spans 16 amino acids. CDR3 in DNA: TGTGCCAGCAGCTTATCTCCCACTAGCGGGAGAAACGAGCAGTACTTC. Amino acids: CASSLSPTSGRNEQYF.

The chain is built from TRBV4-1 and TRBJ1-2; a possible D gene is TRBD1 (6 bases). Trimming left V 1 base short and J 1 base short, with 10 bases between. Germline CDR1 and CDR2: MGHRA and YSYEKL. This CDR3 comprises 15 residues. As DNA, the CDR3 is TGCGCCAGCAGCCAAGGACAGGTGATTAACTATGGCTACACCTTC. Encoded protein: CASSQGQVINYGYTF.

Here the CDR3 reads CASSPLAGAGADTQYF. The CDR3 DNA reads as TGCGCCAGCAGCCCCTTAGCGGGAGCGGGGGCAGATACGCAGTATTTT. The rearrangement links TRBV5-1 to TRBJ2-3, with 9 bases lining up with TRBD2. Germline loops: CDR1 SGHRS, CDR2 YFSETQ. The J segment lost 4 bases and the V segment lost 4 bases, leaving 10 bases of the junction unmatched. The CDR3 sequence is 16 residues long.

This clone was counted at least ten times. The sample has other DNA sequences that encode this CDR3 too. The V call is TRBV15, the J call TRBJ2-7; no clear D. Trimming left V 1 base short and J 6 bases short, with 10 bases between. The CDR3 spans 13 residues. Germline CDR1 LNHNV, CDR2 YYDKDF (reference sequence). The DNA of the CDR3 is TGTGCCACCAGCAGAGTCCCTTCCGGCGAGCAGTACTTC. This encodes CATSRVPSGEQYF.

The rearrangement links TRBV18 to TRBJ2-1; TRBD2 matches at 8 bases. Germline V gene lookup returns CDR1 KGHSH and CDR2 LQKENI. V was clipped by 0 bases and J by 6 bases; unmatched bases: 1. The CDR3 consists of 14 residues. CDR3 sequence (DNA): TGTGCCAGCTCACCACCTGGACTAGCCAATGAGCAGTTCTTC. Its translation is CASSPPGLANEQFF.

V usage is TRBV3-1 (or the pseudogene TRBV3-2) and J usage is TRBJ2-1, with TRBD1 matching 8 bases. V gave up 5 bases and J gave up 9 bases; unmatched junction bases: 3. CDR1 is LGHDT and CDR2 is YNNKEL in the germline V gene (reference sequence). CDR3 length: 12 residues. The CDR3 DNA follows: TGTGCCAGCAGCTCGACAGGGGCTGAGCAGTTCTTC. Its translation is CASSSTGAEQFF.

The chain is built from TRBV5-1 and TRBJ2-3; 7 positions agree with TRBD1. The CDR3 loop spans 13 amino acids. Germline V lookup: CDR1 SGHRS, CDR2 YFSETQ. V lost 0 bases to trimming and J lost 7 bases; unmatched junction nucleotides: 2. CDR3 loop: CASSLVGQNTQYF. CDR3 nucleotide sequence: TGCGCCAGCAGCTTGGTGGGACAGAATACGCAGTATTTT.

The chain combines TRBV5-1 with TRBJ2-5; D is unclear. V was clipped by 0 bases and J by 4 bases, with 7 bases between them. The germline CDR1 and CDR2 sequences are SGHRS and YFSETQ. This CDR3 contains 13 residues. The CDR3 DNA reads as TGCGCCAGCAGCTTGGGAGGTGGAGAGACCCAGTACTTC. Protein: CASSLGGGETQYF.

The chain has TRBV27 and TRBJ2-7, with 12 bases identical to TRBD2. Germline V CDR1 and CDR2: MNHEY, SMNVEV (reference sequence). Losses at the gene ends were 8 bases for V and 6 bases for J; bases not matched to a gene: 11. This CDR3 comprises 15 residues. The CDR3 DNA sequence: TGTGCCAGCGGAACTAGCGGGAGGTATACAGGCGAGCAGTACTTC. This codes for CASGTSGRYTGEQYF.

This clone was picked up one time. The chain employs TRBV19 and TRBJ2-7; 7 nucleotides match TRBD1. This CDR3 region has 13 residues. Per the germline V gene, CDR1 is LNHDA and CDR2 is SQIVND (reference sequence). The junction had 6 bases not matched to a gene; V was cut back by 6 bases and J by 4 bases. CDR3 amino acids: CASSATGFYEQYF. The CDR3 DNA is TGTGCCAGTAGCGCGACAGGGTTTTACGAGCAGTACTTC.

The gene calls are TRBV5-1 and TRBJ2-5, with 12 bases lining up with TRBD2. The CDR3 runs to 17 residues. In germline, CDR1 is SGHRS, CDR2 YFSETQ. The J segment lost 7 bases and the V segment lost 0 bases, leaving 10 bases of the junction unmatched. The CDR3 region is CASSLGLAGDLRGTQYF. DNA of the CDR3: TGCGCCAGCAGCTTGGGACTAGCGGGAGACCTCCGGGGGACCCAGTACTTC.

This CDR3 reads CASSAGSHGDEQFF. As DNA, the CDR3 is TGTGCCAGCAGCGCCGGGTCCCACGGGGATGAGCAGTTCTTC. The rearrangement joins TRBV9 to TRBJ2-1; D possibly corresponds to TRBD2 (5 bases). V lost 3 bases and J lost 8, with 15 bases in between. Germline CDR1 SGDLS, CDR2 YYNGEE. This CDR3 is 14 amino acids long.

The chain combines TRBV7-9 with TRBJ2-2, with a tentative D call TRBD1 (5 bases). The CDR3 consists of 14 residues. V was pared by 3 bases and J by 5 bases, with 10 bases between. CDR1 and CDR2 from the germline V gene are SEHNR and FQNEAQ (reference sequence). CDR3 nucleotides: TGTGCCAGCAGCTTCTTTCAGGGAACCGGGGAGCTGTTTTTT. This gives the protein CASSFFQGTGELFF.

Only a few counts were recorded for this clone. The V call is TRBV9, the J call TRBJ2-7; 8 nucleotides align to TRBD2. From germline, CDR1 is SGDLS and CDR2 YYNGEE. The J segment lost 3 bases and the V segment lost 4 bases, leaving 6 bases of the junction unmatched. CDR3 size: 14 residues. In nucleotides, the CDR3 is TGTGCCAGCAGCCTCTCCGGGACTAGCTACGAGCAGTACTTC. This codes for CASSLSGTSYEQYF.

The gene calls are TRBV11-2 and TRBJ1-1; a possible D gene is TRBD1 (6 bases). The CDR3 runs to 13 residues. V was clipped by 3 bases and J by 3 bases, with 8 bases between them. Germline V CDR1 and CDR2: SGHAT, FQNNGV. CDR3 residues: CASSLNRDTEAFF. The CDR3 DNA sequence: TGTGCCAGCAGCTTGAACAGGGACACTGAAGCTTTCTTT.

The V and J genes are TRBV29-1 and TRBJ1-2; 10 nucleotides align to TRBD1. Trimming cost V 6 bases and J 0 bases; bases outside gene matches: 10. This CDR3 has 16 residues. Germline lookup yields CDR1 SQVTM and CDR2 ANQGSEA. CDR3: CSVHGQGDAANYGYTF. CDR3 coding DNA: TGCAGCGTACATGGACAGGGGGACGCAGCTAACTATGGCTACACCTTC. The complete variable domain, with remaining parts taken from reference TRBV29-1 and TRBJ1-2, reads SAVISQKPSRDICQRGTSLTIQCQVDSQVTMMFWYRQQPGQSLTLIATANQGSEATYESGFVIDKFPISRPNLTFSTLTVSNMSPEDSSIYLCSVHGQGDAANYGYTFGSGTRLTVV.

The rearrangement joins TRBV7-9 to TRBJ1-2; D is perhaps TRBD1 (6 bases). Trimming cost V 5 bases and J 3 bases, with 16 bases left between them. The CDR3 is made up of 15 amino acids. Germline lookup yields CDR1 SEHNR and CDR2 FQNEAQ (reference sequence). CDR3 loop: CASSPSGEMDYGYTF. The CDR3 DNA follows: TGTGCCAGCAGCCCCTCAGGGGAGATGGACTATGGCTACACCTTC.

This clone was found once. The rearrangement joins TRBV24-1 to TRBJ2-7; 12 bases agree with TRBD2. The CDR3 sequence is 14 residues long. V shed 4 bases and J 7 bases; nucleotides not matched to a gene: 4. The germline CDR1 and CDR2 sequences are KGHDR and SFDVKD. The CDR3 region is CATSEGLAGGEQYF. DNA of the CDR3: TGTGCCACCAGTGAGGGACTAGCGGGTGGGGAGCAGTACTTC.

The V call is TRBV5-1, the J call TRBJ2-3; D might be TRBD2 (6 bases). V was pared by 5 bases and J by 7 bases, with 11 bases between. CDR1 SGHRS and CDR2 YFSETQ come from the germline V gene. The CDR3 is made up of 12 amino acids. DNA for the CDR3: TGCGCCAGCAGTAGGGACTTCAATACGCAGTATTTT. Translated, it gives CASSRDFNTQYF.

This chain links TRBV5-4 with TRBJ1-3; D is possibly TRBD1 (5 bases). This CDR3 has 16 residues. V shed 4 bases and J shed 2 bases, with 16 bases lying between them. Per germline, CDR1 SGHNT and CDR2 YYREEE (reference sequence). The CDR3 region has the DNA TGTGCCAGCAGCGGCGGGACTCCTCATACTGGAAACACCATATATTTT. Protein sequence: CASSGGTPHTGNTIYF.

The V and J genes are TRBV27 and TRBJ1-6; no clear D gene. This CDR3 region has 14 residues. Trimming took 6 bases from V and 4 from J, leaving 10 bases between them. From germline, CDR1 is MNHEY and CDR2 SMNVEV (reference sequence). CDR3 nucleotide sequence: TGTGCCAGCAGGCCCTCCACTTATAATTCACCCCTCCACTTT. Translated, it gives CASRPSTYNSPLHF.

The chain recombines TRBV9 with TRBJ2-5, with TRBD1 matching over 9 bases. The CDR3 loop spans 16 amino acids. Germline values: CDR1 SGDLS, CDR2 YYNGEE. Trimming removed 4 bases from V and 1 base from J; junction bases left unmatched: 8. The CDR3, as DNA: TGTGCCAGCAGCCTACAGGGGGCACCTCTCCAAGAGACCCAGTACTTC. It is translated as CASSLQGAPLQETQYF.

This rearrangement joins TRBV7-2 to TRBJ2-2, with TRBD2 as a possible D gene (6 bases). The germline CDR1 and CDR2 sequences are SGHTA and FQGNSA. This CDR3 spans 15 amino acids. V shed 1 base and J shed 5 bases, with 11 bases lying between them. Here the CDR3 DNA reads TGTGCCAGCAGCTTAGGGCTAGCGATTACCGGGGAGCTGTTTTTT. Residues: CASSLGLAITGELFF.